This entry lists 19 T cell receptor beta chains sequenced from one sample in a study of ipilimumab plus nivolumab after autologous stem cell transplantation. Some clones are missing from TCRdb's copy, which holds only in-frame ones; the method was immunoSEQ multiplex PCR. Counted here are about 40,000 clones, more than 85% occurring once; the ten biggest clones make up 0.9%. Sequenced material: PBMCs, taken in a trial of ipilimumab plus nivolumab as post-transplant consolidation. These receptors were collected from a male donor with multiple myeloma.

J is TRBJ1-1 and V is TRBV19; weak D call: TRBD1 (6 bases). Germline V lookup: CDR1 LNHDA, CDR2 SQIVND (reference sequence). The CDR3 length is 11 residues. V gave up 3 bases and J gave up 9 bases, with 8 bases separating them. DNA of the CDR3: TGTGCCAGTAGTATCGGGACAAAAGCTTTCTTT. It is translated as CASSIGTKAFF. The full variable domain, completed using reference TRBV19 and TRBJ1-1, is DGGITQSPKYLFRKEGQNVTLSCEQNLNHDAMYWYRQDPGQGLRLIYYSQIVNDFQKGDIAEGYSVSREKKESFPLTVTSAQKNPTAFYLCASSIGTKAFFGQGTRLTVV.

The rearrangement joins TRBV2 to TRBJ1-2; 7 bases map to TRBD1. Looked up from germline, CDR1 is SNHLY and CDR2 is FYNNEI. This CDR3 contains 15 residues. J was trimmed by 2 bases and V by 6 bases; bases with no gene match: 9. CDR3 in amino acids: CASSPQGFANYGYTF. The CDR3 region has the DNA TGTGCCAGCAGCCCACAGGGGTTTGCGAACTATGGCTACACCTTC.

The V gene is TRBV29-1, the J gene TRBJ1-2; a weak D match, TRBD1 (5 bases). Germline V gene lookup returns CDR1 SQVTM and CDR2 ANQGSEA. Trimming cost V 3 bases and J 7 bases, with 15 bases left between them. The CDR3 runs to 13 residues. The CDR3 sequence: CSVDRSGQGGYTF. The CDR3 DNA is TGCAGCGTTGATCGGTCCGGGCAGGGTGGCTACACCTTC.

This clone was seen once. The V and J genes are TRBV29-1 and TRBJ2-1, with 10 bases aligning to TRBD1. Per germline, CDR1 SQVTM and CDR2 ANQGSEA. The CDR3 extends over 12 amino acids. Trimming took 6 bases from V and 9 from J; bases not matched to a gene: 5. CDR3 in amino acids: CSVATGGGEQFF. The CDR3 region has the DNA TGCAGCGTGGCGACAGGGGGCGGTGAGCAGTTCTTC.

V gene TRBV7-2 combines with J gene TRBJ2-3, with 15 bases identical to TRBD2. CDR3 length: 16 residues. The V and J ends lost 5 bases and 4 bases, in that order; junction bases with no gene match: 4. Germline-derived CDR1 and CDR2 are SGHTA and FQGNSA. The CDR3 here is CASSPRTSGGADTQYF. The DNA of the CDR3 is TGTGCCAGCAGCCCCCGGACTAGCGGGGGGGCAGATACGCAGTATTTT.

The rearrangement joins TRBV23-1 to TRBJ2-7; 12 bases match TRBD1. TRBV23-1 is placed among ORFs of uncertain function. The V segment lost 8 bases and the J segment 6 bases; nucleotides outside the gene matches: 8. The CDR3 totals 14 residues. The CDR3 region has the DNA TGCGCCAGCCGATCCGGGACAGGGGGCTGCGAGCAGTACTTC. Amino acid sequence: CASRSGTGGCEQYF.

J is TRBJ2-7 and V is TRBV7-5; TRBD2 is the table's D call and was not checked against the DNA. TRBV7-5 is a pseudogene locus. This CDR3 comprises 18 residues. The CDR3: CVRSPSHSLAGGPYEQYF. The CDR3 DNA reads as TGTGTCAGAAGCCCCTCCCACTCTCTAGCGGGAGGGCCTTACGAGCAGTACTTC.

The chain has TRBV7-3 and TRBJ1-1; 7 nucleotides line up with TRBD1. Germline V gene data show CDR1 as SGHTA and CDR2 as FQGTGA. This CDR3 region has 14 residues. V was clipped by 7 bases and J by 2 bases; unmatched bases: 7. The CDR3 region is CASNPRQGNTEAFF. CDR3 nucleotides: TGTGCCAGCAACCCCCGACAGGGCAACACTGAAGCTTTCTTT.

CDR3 in DNA: TGTGCCAGCAGCCAAGGAAGCGGGGGGTGGGGTGAGCAGTTCTTC. It yields the protein CASSQGSGGWGEQFF. This chain links TRBV4-2 with TRBJ2-1, with 9 positions matching TRBD2. The CDR3 contains 15 residues. Germline assignment: CDR1 LGHNA and CDR2 YNFKEQ. Unmatched junction bases numbered 7, after V lost 1 base and J lost 9 bases.

This sequence joins TRBV28 and TRBJ1-2; a possible D gene is TRBD1 (5 bases). The CDR3 is made up of 14 amino acids. V was cut by 8 bases and J by 4 bases, with 17 bases left in between. Germline lookup yields CDR1 MDHEN and CDR2 SYDVKM. The CDR3 nucleotides read TGTGCCAGCCGGGGGGGTGGTTTAGGCTATGGCTACACCTTC. This sequence encodes CASRGGGLGYGYTF.

CDR3 in amino acids: CASSGSNLAGANVLTF. The CDR3 nucleotides read TGTGCCAGCAGCGGCTCAAACCTGGCCGGGGCCAACGTCCTGACTTTC. The V call is TRBV9, the J call TRBJ2-6; D unclear. Germline V lookup: CDR1 SGDLS, CDR2 YYNGEE. V was clipped by 3 bases and J by 4 bases, with 14 bases between them. This CDR3 region has 16 residues. The variable domain in full, completed from reference TRBV9 and TRBJ2-6, reads DSGVTQTPKHLITATGQRVTLRCSPRSGDLSVYWYQQSLDQGLQFLIQYYNGEERAKGNILERFSAQQFPDLHSELNLSSLELGDSALYFCASSGSNLAGANVLTFGAGSRLTVL.

V and J are TRBV29-1 and TRBJ1-5, with TRBD1 identical over 7 bases. J was trimmed by 5 bases and V by 4 bases; bases with no gene match: 5. Germline V gene data show CDR1 as SQVTM and CDR2 as ANQGSEA. The CDR3 extends over 13 amino acids. This CDR3 reads CSVVGQADQPQHF. CDR3 bases: TGCAGCGTTGTTGGACAGGCGGATCAGCCCCAGCATTTT.

This rearrangement joins TRBV15 to TRBJ2-3; no firm D call. CDR1 is LNHNV and CDR2 is YYDKDF in the germline V gene (reference sequence). The length of the CDR3 is 17 residues. V dropped 0 bases and J dropped 0 bases, with 13 bases sitting between them. CDR3 loop: CATSRDLAATSTDTQYF. Written as DNA, the CDR3 is TGTGCCACCAGCAGAGATCTGGCAGCGACTAGCACAGATACGCAGTATTTT.

CDR3 amino acids: CASSSKNYEQYF. CDR3 bases: TGCGCCAGCAGCTCGAAAAACTACGAGCAGTACTTC. The chain joins TRBV10-2 to TRBJ2-7, with unresolved D. The V gene's germline CDR1 is WSHSY and CDR2 SAAADI. The CDR3 loop spans 12 amino acids. The germline V and J ends were trimmed by 6 bases and 3 bases, with 9 bases remaining between them.

This chain uses TRBV4-3 with TRBJ2-7; perhaps D is TRBD1 or TRBD2 (6 bases each). V gave up 1 base and J gave up 2 bases, with 12 bases separating them. This CDR3 has 15 amino acids. The germline V gene has CDR1 LGHNA and CDR2 YSLEER. The CDR3 loop is CASSQGPGAPYEQYF. The CDR3 DNA sequence: TGCGCCAGCAGCCAAGGGCCGGGGGCGCCCTACGAGCAGTACTTC.

V usage is TRBV28 and J usage is TRBJ1-2; 8 nucleotides agree with TRBD1. Germline CDR1 is MDHEN and CDR2 is SYDVKM. J gave up 8 bases and V 4 bases, and 12 bases lay outside the gene matches. The CDR3 is 15 amino acids. CDR3 sequence: CASSSAGTGGHGYTF. In DNA form, the CDR3 reads TGTGCCAGCAGTTCCGCCGGGACAGGAGGACACGGCTACACCTTC.

The chain joins TRBV12-5 to TRBJ1-2; unclear D gene. V lost 0 bases and J lost 7, with 9 bases in between. CDR1 LGHNT and CDR2 FRNRAP come from the germline V gene. The CDR3 length is 13 residues. Written as DNA, the CDR3 is TGTGCTAGTGGTTTGGTACCTTATACTGGCTACACCTTC. It yields the protein CASGLVPYTGYTF.

The chain employs TRBV5-5 and TRBJ1-3; a weak D match, TRBD1 (5 bases). Germline V gene data show CDR1 as SGHKS and CDR2 as YYEKEE (reference sequence). The CDR3 extends over 18 amino acids. The germline V and J ends were trimmed by 0 bases and 2 bases, with 18 bases remaining between them. This CDR3 reads CASSLGREVESAGNTIYF. As DNA, the CDR3 is TGTGCCAGCAGCTTGGGCAGGGAAGTAGAATCGGCTGGAAACACCATATATTTT.

In DNA, the CDR3 is TGTGCCACCAGCAGAGATGGGGGGCTCGGGGAGCAGTACTTC. It translates to CATSRDGGLGEQYF. The genes are TRBV15 and TRBJ2-7; D is possibly TRBD1 or TRBD2 (6 bases each). The CDR3 runs to 14 residues. Per germline, CDR1 LNHNV and CDR2 YYDKDF (reference sequence). Trimming left V 0 bases short and J 7 bases short, with 13 bases between.